This T cell receptor beta chain is from a study of blood T cell repertoires in COVID-19. In the study overall: Donors in the United States, Italy and Spain gave samples during acute or convalescent COVID-19. From T cells, B-cell-depleted T cells, or PBMCs came the material, which was cDNA or gDNA.

Germline trimming cut 5 bases from V and 9 bases from J; bases unmatched to any gene: 6. The CDR3 length is 15 residues. Germline-derived CDR1 and CDR2 are SGHTA and FQGNSA. Methods used by the authors: Reference gene primers were amplified, and this amplification served to estimate nucleated cell counts. This table comes from immunoSEQ multiplex PCR, and its TCRdb copy is limited to in-frame clones, with some not included. D and trimming come from the DNA, and the V and J calls and clone size come from that table. This sample carries 130,000 to 150,000 clones, 81% of them seen once, and the ten largest clones take about 8%.

V and J are TRBV7-2 and TRBJ2-1; 14 nucleotides match TRBD2. The sequencing sample was made of peripheral blood. The clonotype comes from a human donor with acute or convalescent COVID-19. The donor label of this sample is uncertain. CDR3 region: CASSPRTSGGSEQFF. Here the CDR3 DNA reads TGTGCCAGCAGCCCTCGGACTAGCGGGGGGAGTGAGCAGTTCTTC. The full variable domain, completed using reference TRBV7-2 and TRBJ2-1, is GAGVSQSPSNKVTEKGKDVELRCDPISGHTALYWYRQSLGQGLEFLIYFQGNSAPDKSGLPSDRFSAERTGGSVSTLTIQRTQQEDSAVYLCASSPRTSGGSEQFFGPGTRLTVL.